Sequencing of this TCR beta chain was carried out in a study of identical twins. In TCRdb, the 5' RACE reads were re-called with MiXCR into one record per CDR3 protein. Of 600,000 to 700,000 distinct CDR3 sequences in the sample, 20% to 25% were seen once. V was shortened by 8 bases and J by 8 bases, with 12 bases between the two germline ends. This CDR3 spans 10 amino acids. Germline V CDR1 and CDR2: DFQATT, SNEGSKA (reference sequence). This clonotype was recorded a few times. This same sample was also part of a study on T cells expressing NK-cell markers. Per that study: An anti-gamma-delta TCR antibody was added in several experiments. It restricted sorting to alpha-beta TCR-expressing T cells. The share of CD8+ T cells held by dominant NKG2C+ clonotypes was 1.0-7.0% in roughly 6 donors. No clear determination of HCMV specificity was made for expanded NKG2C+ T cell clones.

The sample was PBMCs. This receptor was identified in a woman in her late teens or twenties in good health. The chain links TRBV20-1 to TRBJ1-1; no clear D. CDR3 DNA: TGCAGTTCCTCGGGGTTAGAAGCTTTCTTT. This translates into CSSSGLEAFF.